Listed below are T cell receptor beta chains from one sample, sequenced in a study of T cell repertoires in cytomegalovirus infection. The antigens these receptors bind are not known. TCRdb re-called the reads with MiXCR, one entry per CDR3 protein. The sample has roughly 990,000 distinct CDR3 sequences, about 33% seen once; the top ten hold 13%. This specimen consisted of cultured CD8+ T cells from PBMCs, obtained from culture after CMV antigen stimulation. These receptors originate from a human donor in good health (CMV status not recorded). Some clones in this sample may be carry-over from other donors' samples. Each CDR3 is given with its conserved first and last residue. Only some rows state a clone size, as once, few, many or a class for expanded clones.

clone_size: .
j_call: TRBJ1-5
v_call: TRBV19
cdr3_aa: CASRAGHRSSNQPQHF

clone_size: few
j_call: TRBJ2-5
v_call: TRBV6-2/TRBV6-3
cdr3_aa: CASSYYYPETQYF

clone_size: .
j_call: TRBJ1-1
v_call: TRBV19
cdr3_aa: CASSSWGIWGERETEAFF

clone_size: .
j_call: TRBJ2-2
v_call: TRBV19
cdr3_aa: CASSIWDVGGELFF

clone_size: few
j_call: TRBJ2-2
v_call: TRBV7-9
cdr3_aa: CATQSVSFYTGELFF

clone_size: few
j_call: TRBJ2-1
v_call: TRBV2
cdr3_aa: CASSEALRKQEFF

clone_size: .
j_call: TRBJ1-5
v_call: TRBV27
cdr3_aa: CVSSPGQEGQPQHF

clone_size: .
j_call: TRBJ1-1
v_call: TRBV29-1
cdr3_aa: CSAKQTGPFPEAFF

clone_size: .
j_call: TRBJ2-1
v_call: TRBV7-9
cdr3_aa: CASSGSPTRGIEQFF

clone_size: .
j_call: TRBJ1-2
v_call: TRBV6-6
cdr3_aa: CASSHDAGYTF

clone_size: .
j_call: TRBJ2-5
v_call: TRBV12-3/TRBV12-4
cdr3_aa: CASSKGDQETQYF

clone_size: .
j_call: TRBJ1-5
v_call: TRBV7-8
cdr3_aa: CASSSSGTGIQPQHF

clone_size: few
j_call: TRBJ2-2
v_call: TRBV15
cdr3_aa: CATSRDTDSTGELFF

clone_size: .
j_call: TRBJ1-6
v_call: TRBV12-3/TRBV12-4
cdr3_aa: CASSSGIYNSPLHF

clone_size: few
j_call: TRBJ2-1
v_call: TRBV19
cdr3_aa: CASSPRDSVYNEQFF

clone_size: .
j_call: TRBJ2-7
v_call: TRBV7-9
cdr3_aa: CASSFQPSGVYEQYF

clone_size: few
j_call: TRBJ2-1
v_call: TRBV7-6
cdr3_aa: CASSLRTGESYNEQFF

clone_size: .
j_call: TRBJ1-6
v_call: TRBV12-3/TRBV12-4
cdr3_aa: CASSLSGQGTSPLHF

clone_size: .
j_call: TRBJ1-2
v_call: TRBV12-3/TRBV12-4
cdr3_aa: CASSLGFNYGYTF

clone_size: once
j_call: TRBJ1-1
v_call: TRBV12-3/TRBV12-4
cdr3_aa: CASSLNRAYTEAFF

clone_size: many
j_call: TRBJ2-1
v_call: TRBV27
cdr3_aa: CASSLGAHEQFF

clone_size: .
j_call: TRBJ2-3
v_call: TRBV19
cdr3_aa: CASSIRLADPSLDTQYF

clone_size: few
j_call: TRBJ2-7
v_call: TRBV27
cdr3_aa: CASSLQVPRTDTSYEQYF